The 18 T cell receptor beta chains presented below share a single source sample, sequenced in a study of blood T cell repertoires in COVID-19. Sequenced by immunoSEQ multiplex PCR; TCRdb stores in-frame clones only, minus some. Of 150,000 to 200,000 clones in the sample, about 84% were seen once. The sample comprised peripheral blood. The receptors shown here come from a human donor in a cohort sampled during active COVID-19.

The V gene is TRBV5-1, the J gene TRBJ1-3; D is possibly TRBD1 (5 bases). Germline V CDR1 and CDR2: SGHRS, YFSETQ. Trimming pared 5 bases from V and 2 bases from J, leaving 11 bases between. The CDR3 runs 14 residues. The CDR3 region is CASSLRGTGNTIYF. As DNA, the CDR3 is TGCGCCAGCAGTTTACGGGGGACTGGAAACACCATATATTTT.

This clone was recorded only once. J is TRBJ2-3 and V is TRBV2; maybe TRBD2 (7 bases). Germline V gives CDR1 SNHLY, CDR2 FYNNEI. Trimming removed 9 bases from V and 0 bases from J, with 16 bases in between. The CDR3 consists of 15 residues. CDR3 sequence reads: CASGGGWRSTDTQYF. Here the CDR3 DNA reads TGTGCCAGTGGGGGGGGCTGGAGAAGCACAGATACGCAGTATTTT.

With respect to this clone: Within the sample, other DNA sequences also encode this same CDR3. CDR3 bases: TGTGCCAGCAGTCTGGACAGGGTCACTGAAGCTTTCTTT. Translated: CASSLDRVTEAFF. V gene TRBV6-5 combines with J gene TRBJ1-1, with 8 nucleotides matching TRBD1. The CDR3 contains 13 residues. CDR1 and CDR2 from the germline V gene are MNHEY and SVGAGI. The ends lost 5 bases at V and 4 bases at J; junction bases unmatched: 3.

The genes are TRBV29-1 and TRBJ2-7, with D possibly matching TRBD1 (6 bases). Germline V gene data show CDR1 as SQVTM and CDR2 as ANQGSEA. The V end lost 6 bases, the J end lost 4 bases, and 10 bases lay between the germline ends. The CDR3 contains 11 residues. This chain's CDR3 is CSVGHKYEQYF. The CDR3 DNA reads TGCAGCGTGGGACACAAGTACGAGCAGTACTTC.

This chain's CDR3 is CASSLAASEYNEQFF. The CDR3 DNA follows: TGCGCCAGCAGCTTGGCGGCTAGCGAATACAATGAGCAGTTCTTC. V is TRBV5-1 and J is TRBJ2-1, with a weak D call TRBD2 (6 bases). This CDR3 comprises 15 residues. CDR1 is SGHRS, CDR2 YFSETQ, per germline. Trimming shortened V by 0 bases and J by 4 bases, and 11 bases separated the two germline ends.

The CDR3 nucleotides read TGCAGTGCTAGTCCCGCGAGGAACACTGAAGCTTTCTTT. This codes for CSASPARNTEAFF. This chain links TRBV20-1 with TRBJ1-1, with unresolved D. The ends were cut back, 3 bases at V and 1 base at J, with 9 bases in the middle. Germline assignment: CDR1 DFQATT and CDR2 SNEGSKA (reference sequence). This CDR3 comprises 13 residues.

The gene calls are TRBV5-6 and TRBJ1-2, with D possibly TRBD1 on 5 matching bases. Germline V lookup: CDR1 SGHDT, CDR2 YYEEEE. The CDR3 is 16 amino acids. V was clipped by 0 bases and J by 2 bases, with 14 bases between them. CDR3 in amino acids: CASSLVAGPSNYGYTF. As DNA, the CDR3 is TGTGCCAGCAGCTTGGTGGCAGGGCCTTCAAACTATGGCTACACCTTC.

The CDR3 sequence: CAWSVQVEAFF. In DNA, the CDR3 is TGTGCCTGGAGTGTACAGGTTGAAGCTTTCTTT. The rearrangement joins TRBV30 to TRBJ1-1; TRBD1 is a possible D gene (5 bases). Trimming removed 0 bases at V and 7 bases at J, with 6 bases between. There are 11 residues in the CDR3. Germline CDR1 reads GTSNPN; CDR2 reads SVGIG (reference sequence). Full variable domain (missing parts from reference TRBV30 and TRBJ1-1): SQTIHQWPATLVQPVGSPLSLECTVEGTSNPNLYWYRQAAGRGLQLLFYSVGIGQISSEVPQNLSASRPQDRQFILSSKKLLLSDSGFYLCAWSVQVEAFFGQGTRLTVV.

This chain uses TRBV7-9 with TRBJ1-6; tentatively, D is TRBD1 (6 bases). The CDR3 is 14 residues long. Germline loops: CDR1 SEHNR, CDR2 FQNEAQ (reference sequence). V was clipped by 8 bases and J by 8 bases, with 16 bases between them. The CDR3 loop reads CASGLDSNYSPLHF. Here the CDR3 DNA reads TGTGCCAGCGGCCTGGACAGCAACTATTCACCCCTCCACTTT.

As DNA, the CDR3 is TGTGCCAGCAGCCAAGAGCAGGGCCCGGGTTCACCCCTCCACTTT. As protein: CASSQEQGPGSPLHF. The chain recombines TRBV3-1 (or the pseudogene TRBV3-2) with TRBJ1-6; weak D call: TRBD1 (5 bases). This CDR3 is built from 15 residues. V was trimmed by 0 bases and J by 9 bases, leaving 12 bases between them. Germline CDR1 reads LGHDT; CDR2 reads YNNKEL (reference sequence).

The chain combines TRBV7-9 with TRBJ1-1, with D perhaps TRBD1 (6 bases). CDR3 length: 14 residues. V lost 5 bases to trimming and J lost 1 base, with 11 bases between them. Germline V gives CDR1 SEHNR, CDR2 FQNEAQ (reference sequence). The CDR3 DNA is TGTGCCAGCAGCCCACCGGGACAGAACACTGAAGCTTTCTTT. Its translation: CASSPPGQNTEAFF. Looking up the rest from reference TRBV7-9 and TRBJ1-1 gives the full variable domain: DTGVSQNPRHKITKRGQNVTFRCDPISEHNRLYWYRQTLGQGPEFLTYFQNEAQLEKSRLLSDRFSAERPKGSFSTLEIQRTEQGDSAMYLCASSPPGQNTEAFFGQGTRLTVV.

The rearrangement uses TRBV5-1 and TRBJ2-7; the D gene is possibly TRBD1 (6 bases). CDR1 is SGHRS and CDR2 is YFSETQ in the germline V gene. Trimming cost V 4 bases and J 0 bases, with 14 bases left between them. CDR3 size: 15 residues. Here the CDR3 reads CASSADRILSYEQYF. The CDR3 DNA reads as TGCGCCAGCAGCGCGGACAGAATTCTCTCCTACGAGCAGTACTTC.

The V and J genes are TRBV5-8 and TRBJ2-5; D uncertain. Germline V gene data show CDR1 as SGHTS and CDR2 as YDEGEE. V was shortened by 0 bases and J by 2 bases, with 14 bases between the two germline ends. CDR3 length equals 16 residues. CDR3 sequence (DNA): TGTGCCAGCAGCTTGGTCGTCGGAAGACTGCAAGAGACCCAGTACTTC. Amino acids: CASSLVVGRLQETQYF. Drawing the rest from reference TRBV5-8 and TRBJ2-5, the complete variable domain is EAGVTQSPTHLIKTRGQQATLRCSPISGHTSVYWYQQALGLGLQFLLWYDEGEERNRGNFPPRFSGRQFPNYSSELNVNALELEDSALYLCASSLVVGRLQETQYFGPGTRLLVL.

This clone was counted between two and nine times. The chain is built from TRBV3-1 (or the pseudogene TRBV3-2) and TRBJ1-6; D unresolved. The CDR3 has 12 residues. V lost 5 bases and J 10 bases, leaving 9 bases between the germline ends. CDR1 is LGHDT, CDR2 YNNKEL, per germline (reference sequence). This CDR3 is CASSTRESPLHF. The CDR3 DNA reads as TGTGCCAGCAGCACTCGGGAATCACCCCTCCACTTT.

The chain joins TRBV3-1 (or the pseudogene TRBV3-2) to TRBJ1-1; tentatively, D is TRBD1 (6 bases). V lost 3 bases, J lost 3 bases, and 11 bases lay in between. Germline assignment: CDR1 LGHDT and CDR2 YNNKEL (reference sequence). The CDR3 spans 14 residues. CDR3 sequence (DNA): TGTGCCAGCAGCCAGGACAGCGGGGACACTGAAGCTTTCTTT. Its protein is CASSQDSGDTEAFF.

The J gene is TRBJ1-1, the V gene TRBV11-3; 7 bases are a match to TRBD1. This CDR3 has 13 residues. V dropped 2 bases and J dropped 3; count of bases not matched to a gene: 0. CDR1 is SGHNT and CDR2 is YENEEA in the germline V gene. The CDR3 loop is CASSLQGDTEAFF. CDR3 nucleotides: TGTGCCAGCAGCTTACAGGGGGACACTGAAGCTTTCTTT.

The CDR3 DNA reads TGCAGCGTTTGGGCAAACGAGCAGTACTTC. Translation gives CSVWANEQYF. This sequence joins TRBV29-1 and TRBJ2-7; D is unclear. The CDR3 loop spans 10 amino acids. The V end lost 5 bases, the J end lost 5 bases, and 7 bases lay between the germline ends. CDR1 SQVTM and CDR2 ANQGSEA come from the germline V gene.

The chain has TRBV5-6 and TRBJ2-3; 7 nucleotides match TRBD2. CDR3 size: 16 residues. The trim removed 2 bases at V and 2 bases at J, leaving 8 bases unmatched. Per the germline V gene, CDR1 is SGHDT and CDR2 is YYEEEE. DNA for the CDR3: TGTGCCAGCAGCTTACCTACGGGGGGACTCACAGATACGCAGTATTTT. It codes for CASSLPTGGLTDTQYF.